A selection of T cell receptor beta chains follows, all from one sample in a study of regulatory T cells in long-lasting Graves disease. Via MiXCR, TCRdb re-called the multiplex PCR reads, giving one row per CDR3 protein. Here the sample spans about 530,000 distinct CDR3 sequences, 16% being singletons. These data are also associated with another study on T cells in Graves' hyperthyroidism and ophthalmopathy.

The material was peripheral blood mononuclear cells (PBMCs), obtained at new diagnosis, from a patient treated with antithyroid drugs. The receptors here all came from a woman aged 35-65 years with Graves disease. CDR3s include the opening cysteine and the closing phenylalanine or tryptophan. The order of the fields is clone size, V gene, CDR3 protein. Where a row states a size, it is once, few, many or the class of an expanded clone; other rows omit it.

>few|TRBV10-3
CASRDRNMNTEAFF
>many|TRBV11-2
CASKPEVDSPLHF
>-|TRBV28
CASSSPRVLGYEQYF
>many|TRBV9
CASSVSGSKMDEQFF
>few|TRBV5-6
CASSSTLAEGTDTQYF
>many|TRBV12-3/TRBV12-4
CASSLTPSYNEQFF
>few|TRBV6-1
CASSPFRTGGPDEQFF
>few|TRBV5-1
CASSFGTGIAGELFF
>-|TRBV24-1
CATSDATGGAYGYTF
>many|TRBV19
CASSSWNAIEGYTF
>many|TRBV28
CASREWRSGASGNTIYF
>-|TRBV27
CASSSRQGYEQYF
>many|TRBV2
CASSDDRVRNEQFF
>few|TRBV7-6
CASSPTPRSGGLNEQFF
>-|TRBV5-1
CASSLEGMDYGYTF
>few|TRBV30
CAWSAPGQLRQPQHF
>many|TRBV10-3
CAISDLREAAFF
>many|TRBV7-9
CASTIGTYEQYF
>-|TRBV28
CASTILGNIQTQYF
>few|TRBV6-5
CASSSQSVSNSPLHF
>few|TRBV4-1
CASSQGTGANQPQHF
>few|TRBV3-1
CASSPFGGNIDLVYF
>many|TRBV10-3
CAIRGTGEARSPLHF
>few|TRBV4-1
CASSQWGRTTDTQYF
>-|TRBV11-1
CASSPRTGGDGTEAFF
>-|TRBV3-1
CASSQDYDSPSTEKLFF
>few|TRBV27
CASRQGRGAIGEKLFF
>many|TRBV7-8
CASTLGASGGPGEQFF